This entry features one TCR beta chain sequence. The data belong to a study of blood T cell repertoires in COVID-19. Repertoires were generated with immunoSEQ multiplex PCR, while TCRdb's copy carries only in-frame clones and drops some. The sample has approximately 320,000 clones, roughly 86% seen once. The TCR sequence derives from a woman under 40 with COVID-19, enrolled during active disease. Sample: peripheral blood.

CDR3 coding DNA: TGCGCCAGCAGCGTGACGGGAGCCTATGGCTACACCTTC. Amino acids: CASSVTGAYGYTF. The chain links TRBV5-1 to TRBJ1-2; D is unresolved. This CDR3 spans 13 amino acids. Trimming removed 4 bases at V and 4 bases at J, with 11 bases between. Germline V gene data show CDR1 as SGHRS and CDR2 as YFSETQ.